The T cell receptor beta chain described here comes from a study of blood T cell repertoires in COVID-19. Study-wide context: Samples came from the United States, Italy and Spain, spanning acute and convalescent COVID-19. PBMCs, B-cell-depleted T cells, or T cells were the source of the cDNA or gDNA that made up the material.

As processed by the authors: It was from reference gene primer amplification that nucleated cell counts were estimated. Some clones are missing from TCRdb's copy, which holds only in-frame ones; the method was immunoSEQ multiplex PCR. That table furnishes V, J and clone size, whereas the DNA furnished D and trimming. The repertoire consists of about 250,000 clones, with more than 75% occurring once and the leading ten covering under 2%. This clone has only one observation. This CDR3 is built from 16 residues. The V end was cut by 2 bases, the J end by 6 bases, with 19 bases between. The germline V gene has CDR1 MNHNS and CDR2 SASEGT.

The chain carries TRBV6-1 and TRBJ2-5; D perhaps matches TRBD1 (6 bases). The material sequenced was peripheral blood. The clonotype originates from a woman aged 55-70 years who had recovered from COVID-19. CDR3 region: CASSERGHDLAQTQYF. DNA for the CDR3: TGTGCCAGCAGTGAAAGGGGACACGACCTGGCGCAGACCCAGTACTTC.